The present TCR beta chain was sequenced within a study of response to subunit inactivated influenza vaccine. Study-wide points: Authors suggested each seasonal influenza vaccination recruits few new T cells.

Via MiXCR, TCRdb re-called the RT-PCR reads, giving one row per CDR3 protein. Found here are about 480,000 distinct CDR3 sequences, approximately 10% of them singletons; the top ten hold over 9.5%. This clonotype was seen ten or more times. No antigen is known for it. This CDR3 has 16 residues. V was trimmed by 4 bases and J by 5 bases, leaving 20 bases between them. The gene calls are TRBV12-3 or TRBV12-4 and TRBJ2-5; D is perhaps TRBD1 (6 bases). Sequences were derived from PBMCs from blood, sampled roughly 47 days after vaccination. The sequence was obtained from a man aged 50-59 years who received an inactivated influenza vaccine. CDR3 protein: CASSSHGTNVGETQYF. DNA of the CDR3: TGTGCCAGCAGTTCCCACGGGACAAACGTCGGGGAGACCCAGTACTTC.